This T cell receptor beta chain stems from a study of human T cells and chemical hapten exposure. On the study more broadly: DPC 0.01% went on the upper back by patch test, with reading at 6 days. Study observations and caveats: TCRs exceeding 1 in 1000 frequency stayed unchanged with DPC sensitization. Each of the donors had alopecia, so their immune responses may not resemble those of healthy people.

MiXCR, applied by TCRdb to the RACE reads, yields one record per CDR3 protein. Seen here are tens of thousands of distinct CDR3 sequences, 10% observed once, and the top ten hold around 6.8%. This clonotype has at least ten counts. No antigen is known for it. V lost 8 bases and J lost 4, with 13 bases in between. CDR1 and CDR2 from the germline V gene are MNHNY and SVGAGI (reference sequence). CDR3 size: 13 residues. Time point in this sample: patch test 2, 6 weeks after DPC sensitization. Treatment given: therapeutic diphenylcyclopropenone sensitization with weekly scalp DPC. Every donor had alopecia and was 18 to 70 years old; all were suitable for DPC.

The rearrangement links TRBV6-6 to TRBJ2-3; D ambiguous. The sequencing used whole blood, collected in connection with sensitization to the hapten diphenylcyclopropenone (DPC). This TCR was sampled from a woman aged 45-59 years with alopecia areata. Some clones in this sample may be carry-over from other donors' samples. The CDR3: CASEGRSPDTQYF. CDR3 DNA: TGTGCCAGCGAAGGGCGTTCCCCAGATACGCAGTATTTT.